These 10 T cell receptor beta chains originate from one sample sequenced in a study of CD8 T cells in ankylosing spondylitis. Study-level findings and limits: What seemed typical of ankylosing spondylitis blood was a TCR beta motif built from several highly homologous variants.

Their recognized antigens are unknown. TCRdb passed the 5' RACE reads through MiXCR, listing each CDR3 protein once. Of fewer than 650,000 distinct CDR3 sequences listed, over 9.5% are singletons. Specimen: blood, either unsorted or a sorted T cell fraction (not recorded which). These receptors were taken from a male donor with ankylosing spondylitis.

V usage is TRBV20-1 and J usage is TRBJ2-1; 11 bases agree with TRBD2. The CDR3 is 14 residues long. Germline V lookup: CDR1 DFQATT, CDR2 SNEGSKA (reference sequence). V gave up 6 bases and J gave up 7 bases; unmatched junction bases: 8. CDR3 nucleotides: TGCAGTGCACATAGCGGGAGGGCGAATAATGAGCAGTTCTTC. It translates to CSAHSGRANNEQFF.

The CDR3 DNA sequence: TGCAGCGTCGCCCTGGGGACGGGCTACACCTTC. It encodes CSVALGTGYTF. This chain uses TRBV29-1 with TRBJ1-2, with D tentatively TRBD1 (5 bases). Germline lookup yields CDR1 SQVTM and CDR2 ANQGSEA. This CDR3 has 11 residues. Deletions cut 6 bases from V and 8 bases from J, with 13 bases between. Variable domain in full (rest from reference TRBV29-1 and TRBJ1-2): SAVISQKPSRDICQRGTSLTIQCQVDSQVTMMFWYRQQPGQSLTLIATANQGSEATYESGFVIDKFPISRPNLTFSTLTVSNMSPEDSSIYLCSVALGTGYTFGSGTRLTVV.

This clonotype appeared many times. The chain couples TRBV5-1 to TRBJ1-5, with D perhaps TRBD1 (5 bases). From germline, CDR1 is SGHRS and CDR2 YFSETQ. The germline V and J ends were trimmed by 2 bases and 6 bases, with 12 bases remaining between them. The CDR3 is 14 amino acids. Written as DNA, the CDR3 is TGCGCCAGCAGCTTAGAGGGGAGCGGTCAGCCCCAGCATTTT. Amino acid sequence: CASSLEGSGQPQHF. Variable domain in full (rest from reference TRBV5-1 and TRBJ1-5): KAGVTQTPRYLIKTRGQQVTLSCSPISGHRSVSWYQQTPGQGLQFLFEYFSETQRNKGNFPGRFSGRQFSNSRSEMNVSTLELGDSALYLCASSLEGSGQPQHFGDGTRLSIL.

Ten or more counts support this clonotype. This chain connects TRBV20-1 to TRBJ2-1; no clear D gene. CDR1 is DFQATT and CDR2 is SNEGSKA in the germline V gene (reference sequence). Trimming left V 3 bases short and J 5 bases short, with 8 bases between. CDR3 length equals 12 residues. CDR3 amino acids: CSASGFDNEQFF. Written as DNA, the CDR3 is TGCAGTGCTAGTGGTTTCGACAATGAGCAGTTCTTC.

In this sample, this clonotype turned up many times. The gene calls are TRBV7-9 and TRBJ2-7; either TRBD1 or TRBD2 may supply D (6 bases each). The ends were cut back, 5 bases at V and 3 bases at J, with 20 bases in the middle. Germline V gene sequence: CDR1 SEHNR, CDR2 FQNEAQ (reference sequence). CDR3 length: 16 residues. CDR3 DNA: TGTGCCAGCAGCCTAGACGGGGGCGGGACTCTCTACGAGCAGTACTTC. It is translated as CASSLDGGGTLYEQYF.

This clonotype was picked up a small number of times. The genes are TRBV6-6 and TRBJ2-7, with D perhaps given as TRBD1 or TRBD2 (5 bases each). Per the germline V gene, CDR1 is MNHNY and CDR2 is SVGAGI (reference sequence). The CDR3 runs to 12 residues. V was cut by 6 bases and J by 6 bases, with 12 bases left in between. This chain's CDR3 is CASSPRGTEQYV. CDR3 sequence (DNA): TGTGCCAGCAGCCCCCGAGGGACCGAGCAGTACGTC.

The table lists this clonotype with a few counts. CDR3 loop: CSVGGNNEQFF. For the CDR3, the DNA is TGCAGCGTTGGGGGGAACAATGAGCAGTTCTTC. The V call is TRBV29-1, the J call TRBJ2-1; perhaps D is TRBD1 or TRBD2 (5 bases each). Trimming removed 4 bases from V and 5 bases from J, with 6 bases in between. The CDR3 is made up of 11 amino acids. CDR1 is SQVTM, CDR2 ANQGSEA, per germline.

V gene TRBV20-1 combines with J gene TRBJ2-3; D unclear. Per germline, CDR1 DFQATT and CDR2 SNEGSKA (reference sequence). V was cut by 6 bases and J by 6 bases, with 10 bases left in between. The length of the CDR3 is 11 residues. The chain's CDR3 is CSASAGDTQYF. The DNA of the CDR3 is TGCAGTGCGTCAGCCGGGGATACGCAGTATTTT.

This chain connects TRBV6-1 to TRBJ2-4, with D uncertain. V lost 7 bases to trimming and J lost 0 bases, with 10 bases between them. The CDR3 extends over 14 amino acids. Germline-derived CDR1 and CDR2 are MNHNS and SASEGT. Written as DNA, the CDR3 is TGTGCCAGCATCCGTTGGGGAGCCAAAAACATTCAGTACTTC. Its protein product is CASIRWGAKNIQYF.

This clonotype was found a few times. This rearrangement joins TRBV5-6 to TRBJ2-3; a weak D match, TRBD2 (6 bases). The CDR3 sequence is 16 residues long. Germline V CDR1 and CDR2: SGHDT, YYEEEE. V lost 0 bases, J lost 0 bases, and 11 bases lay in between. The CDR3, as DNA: TGTGCCAGCAGCTTGGTTATCGGGACTAGCACAGATACGCAGTATTTT. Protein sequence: CASSLVIGTSTDTQYF.